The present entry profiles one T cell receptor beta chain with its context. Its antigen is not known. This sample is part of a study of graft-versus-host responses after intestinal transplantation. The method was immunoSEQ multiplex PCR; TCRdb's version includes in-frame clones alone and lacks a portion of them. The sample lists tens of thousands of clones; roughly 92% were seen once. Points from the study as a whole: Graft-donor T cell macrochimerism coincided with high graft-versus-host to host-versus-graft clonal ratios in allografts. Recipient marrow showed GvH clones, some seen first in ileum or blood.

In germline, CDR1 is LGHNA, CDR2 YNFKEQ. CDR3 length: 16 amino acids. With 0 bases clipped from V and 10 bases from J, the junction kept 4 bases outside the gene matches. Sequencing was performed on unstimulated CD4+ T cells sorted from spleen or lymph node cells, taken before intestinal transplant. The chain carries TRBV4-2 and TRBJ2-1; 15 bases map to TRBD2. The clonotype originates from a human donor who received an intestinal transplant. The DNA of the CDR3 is TGTGCCAGCAGCCAAGATCAAGGACTAGCGGGAGGGGAGCAGTTCTTC. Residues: CASSQDQGLAGGEQFF.